This is a list of T cell receptor beta chains from one sample in a study of cytomegalovirus exposure and HLA in healthy donors. Sequencing was performed with immunoSEQ multiplex PCR; in TCRdb, only in-frame clones are kept and a portion is missing. The table has about 110,000 clones, less than 80% seen once. The sequencing input was PBMCs. All receptors come from a woman in her 30s in good health and CMV-seronegative. Both conserved end residues are part of each CDR3. A D gene is named only where the DNA matches it firmly. Clone size appears in some rows only: once, few, many, or a class for an expanded clone.

D	J	size	V	CDR3	DNA
NA	TRBJ2-1	NA	TRBV19	CASKGDEQFF	TGTGCCAGTAAAGGGGATGAGCAGTTCTTC
NA	TRBJ2-5	NA	TRBV6-5	CASSYSFSLAETQYF	TGTGCCAGCAGTTACTCGTTTTCTCTAGCGGAGACCCAGTACTTC
NA	TRBJ2-3	NA	TRBV18	CASSPPLGTSTDTQYF	TGTGCCAGCTCGCCCCCACTCGGGACTAGCACAGATACGCAGTATTTT
TRBD1	TRBJ2-7	NA	TRBV15	CATSDQSGTGGYEQYF	TGTGCCACCAGCGACCAATCCGGGACAGGGGGCTACGAGCAGTACTTC
NA	TRBJ2-3	NA	TRBV29-1	CSVEQGSTDTQYF	TGCAGCGTTGAACAGGGCAGCACAGATACGCAGTATTTT
TRBD2	TRBJ2-6	NA	TRBV9	CASSVTGGSGANVLTF	TGTGCCAGCAGCGTCACGGGGGGTTCTGGGGCCAACGTCCTGACTTTC
TRBD2	TRBJ2-6	NA	TRBV6-6	CASRRGSGANVLTF	TGTGCCAGCAGGCGGGGGTCTGGGGCCAACGTCCTGACTTTC
NA	TRBJ1-4	NA	TRBV28	CASSPSNEKLFF	TGTGCCAGCAGTCCATCTAATGAAAAACTGTTTTTT
NA	TRBJ2-2	NA	TRBV5-6	CASSARVFFGELFF	TGTGCCAGCAGCGCCCGGGTCTTTTTCGGGGAGCTGTTTTTT
TRBD2	TRBJ2-7	NA	TRBV4-1	CASSQGRGDPYEQYF	TGCGCCAGCAGCCAAGGTCGGGGGGACCCCTACGAGCAGTACTTC
TRBD1	TRBJ2-1	NA	TRBV19	CASSIGTGVYNEQFF	TGTGCCAGTAGTATCGGGACAGGGGTCTACAATGAGCAGTTCTTC
NA	TRBJ2-1	few	TRBV18	CASSLTGDYNEQFF	TGTGCCAGCTCGCTGACCGGGGACTACAATGAGCAGTTCTTC
NA	TRBJ1-1	NA	TRBV11-1	CASSLTRLNSEAFF	TGTGCCAGCAGCTTAACGCGATTGAACTCCGAAGCTTTCTTT
TRBD2	TRBJ2-1	NA	TRBV10-3	CAIRPREEVPNEQFF	TGTGCCATCAGACCGCGGGAGGAGGTCCCCAATGAGCAGTTCTTC
TRBD1	TRBJ1-1	NA	TRBV5-6	CASSQDRGLMNTEAFF	TGTGCCAGCAGTCAGGACAGGGGGCTTATGAACACTGAAGCTTTCTTT
TRBD2	TRBJ2-1	few	TRBV7-3	CASSSYLGLVGDEQFF	TGTGCCAGCAGCTCCTACTTGGGACTAGTCGGGGATGAGCAGTTCTTC
NA	TRBJ2-5	few	TRBV15	CATSSGTTSDQYF	TGTGCCACCAGCTCAGGGACAACTTCGGACCAGTACTTC
NA	TRBJ1-6	few	TRBV2	CASSEDSHSYNSPLHF	TGTGCCAGCAGTGAAGATTCTCACAGTTATAATTCACCCCTCCACTTT
TRBD2	TRBJ2-7	NA	TRBV4-3	CASSVRRGLSYEQYF	TGCGCCAGCAGCGTCAGGAGGGGACTATCCTACGAGCAGTACTTC
NA	TRBJ1-2	NA	TRBV5-1	CASTSTPTAGYGYTF	TGCGCCAGCACCTCGACACCAACCGCGGGCTATGGCTACACCTTC
NA	TRBJ2-3	NA	TRBV5-6	CASSPLSTDTQYF	TGTGCCAGCAGCCCCCTTTCCACAGATACGCAGTATTTT
NA	TRBJ1-2	NA	TRBV10-1	CASSESGTNGYTF	TGCGCCAGCAGTGAGTCCGGGACTAATGGCTACACCTTC
TRBD2	TRBJ2-7	NA	TRBV5-4	CATSTSGKEQYF	TGTGCCACCTCGACTAGCGGGAAAGAGCAGTACTTC
NA	TRBJ2-7	NA	TRBV5-6	CASSLALYEQYF	TGTGCCAGCAGCTTGGCCCTCTACGAGCAGTACTTC
TRBD1	TRBJ1-5	NA	TRBV6-6	CASSYGTGLNQPQHF	TGTGCCAGCAGTTACGGGACAGGGCTTAATCAGCCCCAGCATTTT
NA	TRBJ2-7	NA	TRBV28	CASSFSGLGEQYF	TGTGCCAGCAGTTTCTCAGGGCTGGGCGAGCAGTACTTC
TRBD2	TRBJ2-6	few	TRBV25-1	CASSSKVGGAGANVLTF	TGTGCCAGCAGTTCCAAAGTCGGGGGGGCTGGGGCCAACGTCCTGACTTTC
NA	TRBJ2-7	NA	TRBV7-9	CASSLGQQSSYEQYF	TGTGCCAGCAGCTTAGGACAGCAAAGCTCCTACGAGCAGTACTTC
NA	TRBJ1-1	NA	TRBV19	CASSTGGRLNTEAFF	TGTGCCAGTAGCACCGGGGGACGCCTGAACACTGAAGCTTTCTTT
TRBD2	TRBJ2-1	NA	TRBV19	CASSKGTSGTRSYNEQFF	TGTGCCAGTAGTAAAGGGACTAGCGGGACCCGCTCCTACAATGAGCAGTTCTTC
NA	TRBJ2-1	NA	TRBV7-9	CASSPNTGKNRDEQFF	TGTGCCAGCAGCCCGAACACCGGGAAAAATAGGGATGAGCAGTTCTTC
TRBD1	TRBJ2-7	NA	TRBV6-1	CASSETGAEQYF	TGTGCCAGCAGTGAGACAGGGGCCGAGCAGTACTTC
TRBD1	TRBJ2-3	few	TRBV6-6	CASSYLDRVTDTQYF	TGTGCCAGCAGTTACCTCGACAGGGTCACAGATACGCAGTATTTT
TRBD1	TRBJ1-2	NA	TRBV5-6	CASRGTGETFGNYGYTF	TGTGCCAGCAGGGGGACAGGGGAAACCTTTGGCAACTATGGCTACACCTTC
NA	TRBJ1-1	few	TRBV11-3	CASSLQGRTEAFF	TGTGCCAGCAGCTTACAGGGGCGGACTGAAGCTTTCTTT
TRBD1	TRBJ1-1	NA	TRBV5-1	CASSLETGAGNTEAFF	TGCGCCAGCAGCTTGGAGACAGGGGCCGGGAACACTGAAGCTTTCTTT
NA	TRBJ1-5	NA	TRBV6-1	CASHEGNQPQHF	TGTGCCAGCCATGAGGGCAATCAGCCCCAGCATTTT
NA	TRBJ1-1	once	TRBV6-6	CASGRQPNTEAFF	TGTGCCAGCGGGAGACAACCGAACACTGAAGCTTTCTTT
NA	TRBJ1-2	once	TRBV28	CASSFVGASNNGYTF	TGTGCCAGCAGTTTTGTGGGGGCGTCGAACAATGGCTACACCTTC
TRBD2	TRBJ2-3	NA	TRBV4-1	CASSQDAGGLITDTQYF	TGCGCCAGCAGCCAAGATGCGGGGGGCCTTATCACAGATACGCAGTATTTT
NA	TRBJ2-3	NA	TRBV6-5	CASSREFADTQYF	TGTGCCAGCAGTCGGGAGTTCGCAGATACGCAGTATTTT
NA	TRBJ1-1	NA	TRBV6-6	CASSNRQDTEAFF	TGTGCCAGCAGTAACCGACAGGACACTGAAGCTTTCTTT
TRBD2	TRBJ2-7	NA	TRBV5-6	CASSSGLLYEQYF	TGTGCCAGCAGCTCGGGACTACTCTACGAGCAGTACTTC
NA	TRBJ2-3	NA	TRBV20-1	CSAEQGITQYF	TGCAGTGCTGAACAGGGAATTACGCAGTATTTT
TRBD2	TRBJ2-1	NA	TRBV16	CASSPRTSDSQGEQFF	TGTGCCAGCAGCCCAAGGACTAGCGATTCACAGGGTGAGCAGTTCTTC
NA	TRBJ2-4	few	TRBV9	CASSVEADLAKNIQYF	TGTGCCAGCAGCGTAGAAGCGGATTTAGCCAAAAACATTCAGTACTTC
TRBD1	TRBJ2-7	NA	TRBV9	CASSYMTGAEQYF	TGTGCCAGCAGCTATATGACAGGGGCCGAGCAGTACTTC
TRBD1	TRBJ1-2	NA	TRBV28	CASSFPGQAFSYGYTF	TGTGCCAGCAGTTTTCCGGGACAGGCCTTCTCTTATGGCTACACCTTC
NA	TRBJ2-7	NA	TRBV7-3	CASRIGSSYEQYF	TGTGCCAGCCGTATCGGGAGCAGCTACGAGCAGTACTTC
TRBD2	TRBJ2-1	few	TRBV6-4	CASSRTSGTGNEQFF	TGTGCCAGCAGCAGGACTAGCGGGACGGGCAATGAGCAGTTCTTC
NA	TRBJ2-1	NA	TRBV4-3	CASSQDLMVGVSSYNEQFF	TGCGCCAGCAGCCAAGATCTTATGGTTGGAGTCTCCTCCTACAATGAGCAGTTCTTC
NA	TRBJ2-7	NA	TRBV9	CASSPGQQTYEQYF	TGTGCCAGCAGCCCAGGACAGCAAACCTACGAGCAGTACTTC